Shown below are 16 T cell receptor beta chains from a single sample sequenced in a study of technical replicates of blood from several donors. The table came from immunoSEQ multiplex PCR; TCRdb's copy has only in-frame clones and leaves some out. Among around 81,000 clones listed, roughly four fifths were seen once. What was sequenced was PBMCs. The receptors were gathered from a human donor in good health. Some clones in this sample may be carry-over from other donors' samples.

The V and J genes are TRBV23-1 and TRBJ1-1; D unclear. TRBV23-1 counts as an open reading frame of uncertain function. CDR3 length: 15 amino acids. Deletions cut 2 bases from V and 3 bases from J, with 13 bases between. In nucleotides, the CDR3 is TGCGCCAGCAGTCAACCCAGAGGGCCCCACACTGAAGCTTTCTTT. Amino acids: CASSQPRGPHTEAFF.

The gene calls are TRBV27 and TRBJ2-7; D is undetermined. CDR1 is MNHEY and CDR2 is SMNVEV in the germline V gene (reference sequence). This CDR3 spans 13 amino acids. Trimming removed 2 bases from V and 1 base from J, with 6 bases in between. The CDR3 is CASSLQHSYEQYF. Written as DNA, the CDR3 is TGTGCCAGCAGTTTACAACATTCCTACGAGCAGTACTTC.

J is TRBJ1-1 and V is TRBV18; weak D call: TRBD1 (6 bases). The CDR3 has 14 amino acids. V was pared by 3 bases and J by 5 bases, with 13 bases between. Per germline, CDR1 KGHSH and CDR2 LQKENI. The CDR3 protein is CASSPRQVATEAFF. CDR3 coding DNA: TGTGCCAGCTCACCTCGACAGGTGGCAACTGAAGCTTTCTTT.

V and J are TRBV9 and TRBJ1-1, with D uncertain. The germline V and J ends were trimmed by 0 bases and 5 bases, with 14 bases remaining between them. This CDR3 has 15 residues. Germline-derived CDR1 and CDR2 are SGDLS and YYNGEE. The CDR3 spells CASSVGASTGTEAFF. CDR3 bases: TGTGCCAGCAGCGTAGGCGCCTCCACGGGGACTGAAGCTTTCTTT.

The genes are TRBV5-1 and TRBJ2-7; 10 bases align to TRBD1. V shed 4 bases, J shed 3 bases, and the junction held 4 bases outside the gene matches. The CDR3 sequence is 14 residues long. From germline, CDR1 is SGHRS and CDR2 YFSETQ. The CDR3 sequence is CASSLGQGYYEQYF. The CDR3 nucleotides read TGCGCCAGCAGCCTGGGACAGGGGTACTACGAGCAGTACTTC.

This sequence joins TRBV6-5 and TRBJ2-2; D is perhaps TRBD1 (6 bases). There are 15 residues in the CDR3. Germline CDR1 MNHEY, CDR2 SVGAGI. The germline V and J ends were trimmed by 6 bases and 3 bases, with 14 bases remaining between them. The CDR3 is CASRRTGSDTGELFF. CDR3 DNA sequence: TGTGCCAGCAGGAGAACAGGGAGTGACACCGGGGAGCTGTTTTTT.

This clone showed up many times. This chain joins TRBV9 and TRBJ1-1, with 7 bases aligning to TRBD1. CDR1 is SGDLS, CDR2 YYNGEE, per germline. Germline trimming cut 5 bases from V and 4 bases from J; bases unmatched to any gene: 5. There are 13 residues in the CDR3. The CDR3 here is CASSRGGVTEAFF. For the CDR3, the DNA is TGTGCCAGCAGTCGAGGGGGCGTCACTGAAGCTTTCTTT.

The chain couples TRBV7-9 to TRBJ2-5, with D perhaps matching TRBD2 (6 bases). V lost 0 bases and J lost 4, with 9 bases in between. The CDR3 length is 14 residues. Germline loops: CDR1 SEHNR, CDR2 FQNEAQ (reference sequence). Here the CDR3 reads CASSLARDAETQYF. The CDR3 DNA reads as TGTGCCAGCAGCTTAGCGCGGGACGCAGAGACCCAGTACTTC.

The chain recombines TRBV6-5 with TRBJ2-7; weak D call: TRBD2 (6 bases). The CDR3 is made up of 15 amino acids. V was trimmed by 0 bases and J by 0 bases, leaving 9 bases between them. Per the germline V gene, CDR1 is MNHEY and CDR2 is SVGAGI. CDR3 DNA: TGTGCCAGCAGTTACTCCGGGGGAAGCTCCTACGAGCAGTACTTC. Encoded protein: CASSYSGGSSYEQYF.

The CDR3 nucleotides are TGTGCCAGTAGGTCGGAGGAGGCCACTCCCCAAAACATTCAGTACTTC. It yields the protein CASRSEEATPQNIQYF. The chain combines TRBV19 with TRBJ2-4; weak D call: TRBD2 (5 bases). CDR1 and CDR2 from the germline V gene are LNHDA and SQIVND (reference sequence). Trimming stripped 6 bases from V and 5 bases from J, with 20 bases between. The CDR3 sequence is 16 residues long.

The rearrangement uses TRBV29-1 and TRBJ1-1; tentative D call: TRBD1 (6 bases). V dropped 5 bases and J dropped 11 bases, with 12 bases sitting between them. The germline gives CDR1 SQVTM, CDR2 ANQGSEA. The CDR3 totals 10 residues. CDR3 loop: CSVLETGAFF. The DNA for the CDR3 is TGCAGCGTTCTCGAGACAGGTGCTTTCTTT. The full variable domain, its missing parts supplied by reference TRBV29-1 and TRBJ1-1, is SAVISQKPSRDICQRGTSLTIQCQVDSQVTMMFWYRQQPGQSLTLIATANQGSEATYESGFVIDKFPISRPNLTFSTLTVSNMSPEDSSIYLCSVLETGAFFGQGTRLTVV.

V is TRBV7-2 and J is TRBJ2-7, with a possible D match to TRBD2 (5 bases). This CDR3 contains 14 residues. Trimming cost V 1 base and J 1 base, with 8 bases left between them. Per germline, CDR1 SGHTA and CDR2 FQGNSA. The CDR3 sequence is CASSLVRASYEQYF. The CDR3 DNA is TGTGCCAGCAGCTTAGTGCGGGCGTCCTACGAGCAGTACTTC.

The chain is built from TRBV9 and TRBJ1-3, with TRBD1 matching 8 bases. The germline gives CDR1 SGDLS, CDR2 YYNGEE. The CDR3 covers 15 residues. J gave up 3 bases and V 2 bases, and 4 bases lay outside the gene matches. CDR3 residues: CASSVSRGLGNTIYF. CDR3 nucleotide sequence: TGTGCCAGCAGCGTCTCCAGGGGGCTTGGAAACACCATATATTTT.

This chain joins TRBV19 and TRBJ1-2; perhaps TRBD1 as D (5 bases). V lost 3 bases to trimming and J lost 8 bases, with 19 bases between them. The CDR3 is made up of 15 amino acids. Germline V CDR1 and CDR2: LNHDA, SQIVND (reference sequence). The DNA of the CDR3 is TGTGCCAGTAGTATCCCCCCGGAAAGGGGTTTCGGCTACACCTTC. Protein product: CASSIPPERGFGYTF.

The chain couples TRBV28 to TRBJ2-7, with 10 nucleotides matching TRBD2. The CDR3 totals 13 residues. J was trimmed by 5 bases and V by 6 bases; bases with no gene match: 4. Germline assignment: CDR1 MDHEN and CDR2 SYDVKM. The DNA for the CDR3 is TGTGCCAGCAGAGCGGGAGGGCCCGACGAGCAGTACTTC. Translating it yields CASRAGGPDEQYF.

This clone was seen a single time. The chain is built from TRBV12-2 and TRBJ2-7; the listed D gene, TRBD1, was not tested against the DNA. TRBV12-2 is reported as a pseudogene. This CDR3 contains 13 residues. The CDR3 is CASRLAQGYEQYF. CDR3 DNA sequence: TGTGCAAGTCGCTTAGCCCAGGGGTACGAGCAGTACTTC.